This record looks at one T cell receptor beta chain sequence and its context. Investigators prepared the TCR beta libraries by applying iRepertoire HTBI primers and Arm-PCR of CDR3 regions. Each CDR3 protein is one row after TCRdb ran MiXCR on the multiplex PCR reads. The sample carries about 500,000 distinct CDR3 sequences, around 16% recorded once. This sample is part of a study of regulatory T cells in long-lasting Graves disease. The time point: newly diagnosed GD, antithyroid drugs for less than 3 months. The TCR library was made from RNA that had been extracted from PBMCs in TRIzol. The CDR3 spans 13 residues. V lost 1 base, J lost 5 bases, and 4 bases stayed unmatched. Germline CDR1 DFQATT, CDR2 SNEGSKA (reference sequence). These records were also assigned to another study, of T cells in Graves' hyperthyroidism and ophthalmopathy. That investigation notes: The patients, who ranged from 18 to 65 in age, presented with newly diagnosed hyperthyroidism lasting under 2 months. HTBI primers drove first-round RT-PCR of the TCR CDR3.

The sequences come from peripheral blood mononuclear cells (PBMCs), collected at new diagnosis, from a patient treated with antithyroid drugs. The receptor was derived from a man aged 40-50 years with Graves disease. The rearrangement uses TRBV20-1 and TRBJ2-7, with 8 bases lining up with TRBD1. CDR3 in amino acids: CSARGHRGDEQYF. The CDR3 bases are TGCAGTGCTAGAGGGCACAGGGGGGACGAGCAGTACTTC.